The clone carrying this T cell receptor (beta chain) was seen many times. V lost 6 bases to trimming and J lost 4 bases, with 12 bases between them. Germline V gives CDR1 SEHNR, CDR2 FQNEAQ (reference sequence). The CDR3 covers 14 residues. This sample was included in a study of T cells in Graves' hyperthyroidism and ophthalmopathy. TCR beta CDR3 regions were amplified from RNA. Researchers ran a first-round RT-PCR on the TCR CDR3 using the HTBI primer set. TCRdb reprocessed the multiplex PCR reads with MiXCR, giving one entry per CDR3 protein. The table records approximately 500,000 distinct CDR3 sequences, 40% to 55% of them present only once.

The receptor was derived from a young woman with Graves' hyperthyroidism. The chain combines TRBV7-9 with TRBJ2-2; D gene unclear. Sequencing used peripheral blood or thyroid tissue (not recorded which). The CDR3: CASRTLDGTGELFF. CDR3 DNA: TGTGCCAGCAGGACCCTGGACGGCACCGGGGAGCTGTTTTTT.